Following are 6 T cell receptor beta chains from one sample sequenced in a study of T cells in localized non-small cell lung cancer. This table comes from immunoSEQ multiplex PCR, and its TCRdb copy is limited to in-frame clones, with some not included. The sample has under 150,000 clones; around 89% are singletons. Specimen: peripheral blood, collected before any cancer treatment. These receptors all stem from a female donor of 60 years or more with stage I lung adenocarcinoma.

The J gene is TRBJ2-7, the V gene TRBV9; perhaps TRBD2 as D (6 bases). The germline V and J ends were trimmed by 0 bases and 7 bases, with 17 bases remaining between them. CDR3 length: 15 residues. CDR1 is SGDLS and CDR2 is YYNGEE in the germline V gene. The CDR3, as DNA: TGTGCCAGCAGCGTAGGAGGGGTAGCGGTGTGGGAGCAGTACTTC. It encodes CASSVGGVAVWEQYF.

J is TRBJ2-1 and V is TRBV28; the match to TRBD2 covers 7 bases. The trim removed 3 bases at V and 4 bases at J, leaving 6 bases unmatched. The CDR3 totals 15 residues. Per germline, CDR1 MDHEN and CDR2 SYDVKM. The CDR3 reads CASSFSLAVYNEQFF. The CDR3 DNA follows: TGTGCCAGCAGTTTTTCCCTAGCGGTATACAATGAGCAGTTCTTC.

The rearrangement links TRBV7-9 to TRBJ1-1, with no clear D. Trimming stripped 1 base from V and 0 bases from J, with 6 bases between. The CDR3 extends over 14 amino acids. The germline V gene encodes CDR1 SEHNR and CDR2 FQNEAQ (reference sequence). CDR3 sequence reads: CASSLDGMNTEAFF. CDR3 nucleotides: TGTGCCAGCAGCTTAGACGGGATGAACACTGAAGCTTTCTTT.

The chain uses TRBV28 and TRBJ1-1, with 7 bases lining up with TRBD1. Germline V lookup: CDR1 MDHEN, CDR2 SYDVKM. This CDR3 spans 15 amino acids. V was pared by 7 bases and J by 4 bases, with 12 bases of the junction left unmatched. CDR3 bases: TGTGCCAGCACCTCAGGGGGGGCTGGCGGCACTGAAGCTTTCTTT. Protein: CASTSGGAGGTEAFF.

The chain recombines TRBV7-3 with TRBJ2-5; D might be TRBD1 (5 bases). The V gene's germline CDR1 is SGHTA and CDR2 FQGTGA. V gave up 0 bases and J gave up 5 bases, with 10 bases separating them. The CDR3 length is 14 residues. Written as DNA, the CDR3 is TGTGCCAGCAGCTTAACTCCAGGGCTGGAGACCCAGTACTTC. This encodes CASSLTPGLETQYF. The complete variable domain, with remaining parts taken from reference TRBV7-3 and TRBJ2-5, reads GAGVSQTPSNKVTEKGKYVELRCDPISGHTALYWYRQSLGQGPEFLIYFQGTGAADDSGLPNDRFFAVRPEGSVSTLKIQRTERGDSAVYLCASSLTPGLETQYFGPGTRLLVL.

This chain joins TRBV27 and TRBJ2-7, with D possibly being TRBD1 (5 bases). This CDR3 contains 13 residues. Germline values: CDR1 MNHEY, CDR2 SMNVEV (reference sequence). V was clipped by 6 bases and J by 4 bases, with 13 bases between them. This CDR3 reads CASSRASGYEQYF. The CDR3 DNA reads as TGTGCCAGCAGCCGGGCTTCAGGGTACGAGCAGTACTTC.